This T cell receptor beta chain derives from a study of read filtering for tumor transcriptome and immune sequencing. Study details: Revised staging placed eight or nine patients in R-ISS I, 15 to 20 in II, about 7 in III. TCR-mapped reads were about 4.05 to 10.27 million with IR-seq versus roughly 75 to 1,400 with RNA-seq. Transcriptome libraries were built from DNase-treated RNA.

Trimming left V 5 bases short and J 5 bases short, with 12 bases between. This CDR3 has 13 residues. The germline V gene has CDR1 SEHNR and CDR2 FQNEAQ (reference sequence). From 300 to 400 ng of RNA, a library with molecular barcoded alpha/delta and beta/gamma adaptors was made. TCRdb re-called the reads through MiXCR, storing one row per CDR3 protein. Among tens of thousands of distinct CDR3 sequences listed, around a sixth were seen once. The sequenced material came from a population of CD138-negative cells sorted from bone marrow. This TCR came from a donor aged 40 or over with multiple myeloma. This chain links TRBV7-9 with TRBJ2-5; no clear D gene. The CDR3 DNA is TGTGCCAGCAGCGTTTGGATGGCGGAGACCCAGTACTTC. It yields the protein CASSVWMAETQYF.